This T cell receptor beta chain stems from a study of T cell responses to AZD1222 COVID-19 vaccine. Study-level results: Donors were chiefly white British, with a greater number of females, and clonal diversity was perhaps underestimated.

This clone was found a few times. Its antigen is unknown. This table comes from immunoSEQ multiplex PCR, and its TCRdb copy is limited to in-frame clones, with some not included. The table lists 80,000 or so clones, 70% to 90% of them singletons. V lost 5 bases to trimming and J lost 6 bases, with 7 bases between them. The CDR3 totals 11 residues. CDR1 and CDR2 (germline): MNHEY, SVGEGT. The sequence was obtained from an adult in good health. The sample was peripheral blood, taken on day 0 of AZD1222 vaccination. The chain combines TRBV6-2 or TRBV6-3 with TRBJ1-1; no clear D gene. CDR3 nucleotide sequence: TGTGCCAGCAGTGGACGCTCTGAAGCTTTCTTT. Encoded protein: CASSGRSEAFF.